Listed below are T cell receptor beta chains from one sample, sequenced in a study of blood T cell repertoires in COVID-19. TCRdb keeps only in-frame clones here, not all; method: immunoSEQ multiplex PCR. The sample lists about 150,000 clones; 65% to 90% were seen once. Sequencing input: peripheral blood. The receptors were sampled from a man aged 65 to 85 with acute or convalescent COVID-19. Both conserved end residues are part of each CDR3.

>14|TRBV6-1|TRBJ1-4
CASRDYRDSEKLFF
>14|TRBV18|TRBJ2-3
CASSPTLAADTQYF
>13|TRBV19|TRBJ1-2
CASKPGVGYGYTF
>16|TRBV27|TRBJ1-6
CASSLRRTGGDSPLHF
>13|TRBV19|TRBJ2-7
CASSITATYEQYF
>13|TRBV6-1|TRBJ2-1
CASSRQTPGEQFF
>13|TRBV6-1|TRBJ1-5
CASSEVELEPQHF
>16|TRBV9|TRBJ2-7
CASSVGLASGLLEQYF
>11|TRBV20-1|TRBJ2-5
CSAPGQETQYF
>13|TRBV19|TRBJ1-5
CASSIDGVQPQHF
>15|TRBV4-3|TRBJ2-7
CASSQGLAGGLQQYF
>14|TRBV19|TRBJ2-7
CASSTGQGIYEQYF
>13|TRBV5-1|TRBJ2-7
CASSSSLGGEQYF
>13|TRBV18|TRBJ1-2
CASSSNAQNGYTF
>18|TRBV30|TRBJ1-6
CAWSVREGQRTYNSPLHF
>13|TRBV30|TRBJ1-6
CAWSSGRNSPLHF
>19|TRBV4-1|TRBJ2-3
CASSQVIGTSGAGTDTQYF
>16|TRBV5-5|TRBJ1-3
CASSLDGGTAGNTIYF
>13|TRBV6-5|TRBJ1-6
CASSYSGNSPLHF
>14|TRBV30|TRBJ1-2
CAWSVLQGAGGYTF
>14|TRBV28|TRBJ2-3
CASGLVSGTDTQYF
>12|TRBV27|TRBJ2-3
CASSIGTDTQYF
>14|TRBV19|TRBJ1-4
CASSIAGTEDKLFF
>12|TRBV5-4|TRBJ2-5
CASSSGQETQYF
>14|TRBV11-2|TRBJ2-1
CASSRAGTLNEAFF
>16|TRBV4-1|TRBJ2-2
CASSQDPGGRTGELFF
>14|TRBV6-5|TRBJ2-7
CASSYKTGSYEQYF
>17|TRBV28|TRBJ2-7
CASSSPSLAGAYYEQYF
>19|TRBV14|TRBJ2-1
CASSQEAWTSGSNYNEQFF
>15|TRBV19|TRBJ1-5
CASSIGGLIRQPQHF
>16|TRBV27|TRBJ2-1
CASSLNSDYYDNEQFF
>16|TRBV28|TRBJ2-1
CASSLNSGRSYNEQFF
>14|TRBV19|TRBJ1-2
CASSAETVFYGYTF